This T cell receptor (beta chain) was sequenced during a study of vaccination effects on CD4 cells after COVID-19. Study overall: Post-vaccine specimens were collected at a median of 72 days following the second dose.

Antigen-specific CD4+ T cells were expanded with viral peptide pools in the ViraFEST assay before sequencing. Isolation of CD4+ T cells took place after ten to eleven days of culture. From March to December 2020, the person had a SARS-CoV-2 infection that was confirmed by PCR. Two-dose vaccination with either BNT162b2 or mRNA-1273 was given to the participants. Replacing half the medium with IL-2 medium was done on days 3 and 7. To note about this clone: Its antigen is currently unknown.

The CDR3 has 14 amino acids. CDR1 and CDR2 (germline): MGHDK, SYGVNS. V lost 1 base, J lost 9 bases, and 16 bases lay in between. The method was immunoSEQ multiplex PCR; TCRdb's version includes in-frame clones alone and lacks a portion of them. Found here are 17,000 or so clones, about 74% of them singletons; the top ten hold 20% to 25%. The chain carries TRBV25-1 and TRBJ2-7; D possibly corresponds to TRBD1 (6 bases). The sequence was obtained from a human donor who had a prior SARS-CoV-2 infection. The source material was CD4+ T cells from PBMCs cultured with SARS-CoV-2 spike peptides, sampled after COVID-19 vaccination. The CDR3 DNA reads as TGTGCCAGCAGTGAATTGGGGGCCCAATTGGGGCAGTACTTC. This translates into CASSELGAQLGQYF.